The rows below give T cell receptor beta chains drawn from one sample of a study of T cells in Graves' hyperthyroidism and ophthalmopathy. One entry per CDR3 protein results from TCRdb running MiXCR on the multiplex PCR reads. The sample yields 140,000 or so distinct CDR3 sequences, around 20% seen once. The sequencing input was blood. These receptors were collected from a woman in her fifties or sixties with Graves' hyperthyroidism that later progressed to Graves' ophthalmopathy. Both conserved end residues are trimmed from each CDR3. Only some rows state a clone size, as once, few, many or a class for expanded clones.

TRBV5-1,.,ASSQSPLATSTDTQY
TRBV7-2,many,ASSGGLAGYEQY
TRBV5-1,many,ASSLAEERAGELF
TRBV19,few,ASSIPGLQETQY
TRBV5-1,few,ASSLRPLGAGAGHEQY
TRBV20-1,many,SARPITGGETQY
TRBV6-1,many,ASSRVFFPTEQY
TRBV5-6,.,ASSFTFYGYT
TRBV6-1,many,ASSQAHNYNEQF
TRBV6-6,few,ASSYSRQSNNSPLH
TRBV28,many,ASTGTANTGELF
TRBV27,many,ASSFNTGELF
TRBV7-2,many,ASSLVRAVGEAF
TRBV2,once,ASLPQGRTEAF
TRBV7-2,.,ASSLALAGASADTQY
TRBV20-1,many,SARVGGRAPRTDTQY
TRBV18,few,ASSPLAAGVTGELF
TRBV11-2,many,ASSLAGTEAF
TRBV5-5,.,ASSLAGRETGKAF
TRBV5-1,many,ASSLWGPKSTEAF
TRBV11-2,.,ASSPGRSLAKNIQY
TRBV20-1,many,SARTGYEQY
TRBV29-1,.,SVDQGLSSYEQY
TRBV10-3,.,AISAVFADTQY
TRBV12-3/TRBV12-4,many,ASSEGLAGGQQY
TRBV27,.,ASSLPSRAQY